The next 25 T cell receptor beta chains were all read from a single sample in a study of T cell repertoires in cytomegalovirus infection. Each CDR3 protein is one row after TCRdb ran MiXCR on the reads. The data contain nearly 550,000 distinct CDR3 sequences, about 15% of them seen just once; the ten biggest clones take up 24%. The material sequenced was CD8+ T cells from PBMCs. All receptors come from a human donor in good health (CMV status not recorded). Some clones in this sample may be carry-over from other donors' samples.

This clonotype has a handful of counts. This chain joins TRBV4-2 and TRBJ1-4; 8 bases are shared with TRBD1. The germline V gene has CDR1 LGHNA and CDR2 YNFKEQ. The CDR3 covers 15 residues. The V segment lost 4 bases and the J segment 4 bases; nucleotides outside the gene matches: 5. The CDR3 nucleotides read TGTGCCAGCAGCCTACCGGGACAGGTTAATGAAAAACTGTTTTTT. Translation gives CASSLPGQVNEKLFF.

This clonotype appeared many times. V usage is TRBV11-1 and J usage is TRBJ2-1; 14 bases are shared with TRBD2. The CDR3 length is 17 residues. Germline CDR1 SGHAT, CDR2 FQDESV (reference sequence). Losses at the gene ends were 6 bases for V and 6 bases for J; bases not matched to a gene: 10. The CDR3 DNA reads as TGTGCCAGCAGGCTCATCTCCGGGACTAGCGGGAGCAATGAGCAGTTCTTC. Translated: CASRLISGTSGSNEQFF. Full variable domain (outside the CDR3, taken from reference TRBV11-1 and TRBJ2-1): EAEVAQSPRYKITEKSQAVAFWCDPISGHATLYWYRQILGQGPELLVQFQDESVVDDSQLPKDRFSAERLKGVDSTLKIQPAELGDSAMYLCASRLISGTSGSNEQFFGPGTRLTVL.

V is TRBV5-4 and J is TRBJ2-7, with TRBD2 identical over 11 bases. Germline CDR1 reads SGHNT; CDR2 reads YYREEE (reference sequence). CDR3 size: 15 residues. Trimming took 3 bases from V and 2 from J; bases not matched to a gene: 4. CDR3: CASSSGLAEAYEQYF. The CDR3 DNA reads TGTGCCAGCAGCTCGGGACTAGCGGAAGCCTACGAGCAGTACTTC.

This clonotype was found many times. The rearrangement links TRBV6-1 to TRBJ1-5; tentatively, D is TRBD1 (6 bases). In germline, CDR1 is MNHNS, CDR2 SASEGT. The CDR3 covers 16 residues. Deletions cut 1 base from V and 0 bases from J, with 10 bases between. CDR3 coding DNA: TGTGCCAGCAGTGAAGGGACAGATTATAGCAATCAGCCCCAGCATTTT. Translation gives CASSEGTDYSNQPQHF.

There are a few counts of this clonotype. This chain links TRBV2 with TRBJ1-1; no firm D call. V gave up 5 bases and J gave up 3 bases, with 16 bases separating them. CDR1 is SNHLY, CDR2 FYNNEI, per germline. CDR3 length: 15 residues. Here the CDR3 reads CASSTTSKHYTEAFF. CDR3 in DNA: TGTGCCAGCAGTACCACGTCGAAACACTACACTGAAGCTTTCTTT.

This clonotype appeared a single time. The gene calls are TRBV19 and TRBJ1-2, with a tentative D call TRBD1 (5 bases). The CDR3 consists of 13 residues. V gave up 3 bases and J gave up 2 bases, with 7 bases separating them. Germline assignment: CDR1 LNHDA and CDR2 SQIVND (reference sequence). The CDR3 is CASSMGGNYGYTF. CDR3 coding DNA: TGTGCCAGTAGTATGGGGGGGAACTATGGCTACACCTTC. The full variable domain, completed using reference TRBV19 and TRBJ1-2, is DGGITQSPKYLFRKEGQNVTLSCEQNLNHDAMYWYRQDPGQGLRLIYYSQIVNDFQKGDIAEGYSVSREKKESFPLTVTSAQKNPTAFYLCASSMGGNYGYTFGSGTRLTVV.

This clonotype was counted at least ten times. The V gene is TRBV19, the J gene TRBJ2-1, with D unclear. Per the germline V gene, CDR1 is LNHDA and CDR2 is SQIVND (reference sequence). The germline V and J ends were trimmed by 4 bases and 4 bases, with 8 bases remaining between them. The CDR3 has 13 residues. CDR3 bases: TGTGCCAGTAGTAACTCCCCATACAATGAGCAGTTCTTC. It is translated as CASSNSPYNEQFF.

As for this clonotype: Being one base from a much bigger clone, this may be a read error. The chain links TRBV2 to TRBJ2-7, with 7 bases aligning to TRBD1. With V trimmed by 0 bases and J by 10 bases, 12 bases remained unmatched. The CDR3 is made up of 15 amino acids. CDR1 and CDR2 from the germline V gene are SNHLY and FYNNEI. This CDR3 is CASSEANRRQGDQYF. The CDR3 region has the DNA TGTGCCAGCAGTGAAGCGAACAGGCGACAGGGAGATCAGTACTTC.

This clonotype has at least ten counts. The chain couples TRBV10-3 to TRBJ2-3; D not resolved. The germline CDR1 and CDR2 sequences are ENHRY and SYGVKD. V was shortened by 4 bases and J by 2 bases, with 16 bases between the two germline ends. This CDR3 spans 16 amino acids. CDR3 nucleotide sequence: TGTGCCATCAGTGGGGCGACCGGTCAATACACAGATACGCAGTATTTT. Translating it yields CAISGATGQYTDTQYF.

The CDR3 protein is CASSLGWGRGTDTQYF. CDR3 nucleotides: TGTGCCAGCAGCCTGGGGTGGGGCCGGGGGACAGATACGCAGTATTTT. The chain is built from TRBV11-2 and TRBJ2-3; perhaps TRBD2 as D (6 bases). Germline lookup yields CDR1 SGHAT and CDR2 FQNNGV. The CDR3 is 16 residues long. Trimming removed 5 bases at V and 3 bases at J, with 18 bases between.

This clonotype was counted a few times. The rearrangement joins TRBV15 to TRBJ2-7; D might be TRBD1 (6 bases). Germline values: CDR1 LNHNV, CDR2 YYDKDF (reference sequence). The V and J ends lost 3 bases and 3 bases respectively, with 9 bases between them. The length of the CDR3 is 13 residues. The CDR3 DNA follows: TGTGCCACCAGCAGCCGGGACAACTACGAGCAGTACTTC. Amino acid sequence: CATSSRDNYEQYF. Variable domain in full (rest from reference TRBV15 and TRBJ2-7): DAMVIQNPRYQVTQFGKPVTLSCSQTLNHNVMYWYQQKSSQAPKLLFHYYDKDFNNEADTPDNFQSRRPNTSFCFLDIRSPGLGDTAMYLCATSSRDNYEQYFGPGTRLTVT.

This clonotype was observed at least ten times. This chain joins TRBV19 and TRBJ1-1, with 7 bases identical to TRBD1. CDR1 and CDR2 from the germline V gene are LNHDA and SQIVND (reference sequence). V shed 9 bases and J 0 bases; nucleotides not matched to a gene: 4. CDR3 length: 13 residues. In DNA form, the CDR3 reads TGTGCCAGCAGGGACAGTTTGAACACTGAAGCTTTCTTT. Translation: CASRDSLNTEAFF.

CDR3 loop: CASSHRQGTLHF. Here the CDR3 DNA reads TGTGCCAGCAGCCACCGACAGGGTACCCTCCACTTT. The J gene is TRBJ1-6, the V gene TRBV14, with 7 positions matching TRBD1. The CDR3 covers 12 residues. V gave up 3 bases and J gave up 14 bases; unmatched junction bases: 4. The germline gives CDR1 SGHDN, CDR2 FVKESK.

This clonotype was counted at least ten times. The rearrangement joins TRBV6-6 to TRBJ1-1, with D possibly TRBD1 on 6 matching bases. Per the germline V gene, CDR1 is MNHNY and CDR2 is SVGAGI (reference sequence). With 8 bases removed from V and 7 bases from J, the gap between germline ends came to 17 bases. The CDR3 totals 13 residues. DNA of the CDR3: TGTGCCAGCGGAACGGGGGGCGAACTTGAAGCTTTCTTT. Protein product: CASGTGGELEAFF.

This clonotype was counted ten times or more. A junction boundary mismatches the germline segment, possibly from a read error. The CDR3 DNA is TGTGCTAGCAGCTTAGCGTCCCTAGATGAGCAGTTCTTC. It translates to CASSLASLDEQFF. The chain couples TRBV7-7 to TRBJ2-1; D might be TRBD2 (5 bases). The length of the CDR3 is 13 residues. Germline V lookup: CDR1 SSHAT, CDR2 FNYEAQ (reference sequence). The entire variable domain, with the rest obtained from reference TRBV7-7 and TRBJ2-1, is as follows: GAGVSQSPRYKVTKRGQDVTLRCDPISSHATLYWYQQALGQGPEFLTYFNYEAQPDKSGLPSDRFSAERPEGSISTLTIQRTEQRDSAMYRCASSLASLDEQFFGPGTRLTVL.

This clonotype was seen repeatedly, ten times or more. The gene calls are TRBV12-3 or TRBV12-4 and TRBJ2-1; 8 nucleotides line up with TRBD2. The CDR3 totals 15 residues. Losses at the gene ends were 1 base for V and 6 bases for J; bases not matched to a gene: 5. CDR3 DNA: TGTGCCAGCAGTTTAGACGCGGGGGGCCCCAATGAGCAGTTCTTC. Its translation: CASSLDAGGPNEQFF.

In this sample, this clonotype turned up many times. The V call is TRBV14, the J call TRBJ2-3, with TRBD1 matching 7 bases. CDR3 length equals 16 residues. Germline CDR1 and CDR2: SGHDN and FVKESK. With V trimmed by 0 bases and J by 7 bases, 10 bases remained unmatched. The CDR3 bases are TGTGCCAGCAGCCAAGATATACAGGGGTATTCGAATACGCAGTATTTT. Encoded protein: CASSQDIQGYSNTQYF.

This clonotype was seen more than once but under ten times. J is TRBJ2-7 and V is TRBV2; TRBD1 matches 10 bases. Germline CDR1 is SNHLY and CDR2 is FYNNEI. CDR3 size: 15 residues. J gave up 3 bases and V 6 bases, and 8 bases lay outside the gene matches. The DNA of the CDR3 is TGTGCCAGCAGCGCCGACAGGGGGCTTCTCTACGAGCAGTACTTC. This translates into CASSADRGLLYEQYF.

This clonotype was seen repeatedly, ten times or more. V and J are TRBV12-3 or TRBV12-4 and TRBJ1-2; TRBD1 might be the D (5 bases). V lost 7 bases and J 5 bases, leaving 14 bases between the germline ends. This CDR3 spans 13 amino acids. DNA of the CDR3: TGTGCCAGCACGTTCGGGGGACCGTATGGCTACACCTTC. Translated: CASTFGGPYGYTF.

This clonotype was observed at least ten times. The chain links TRBV19 to TRBJ2-1; TRBD1 aligns across 7 bases. The CDR3 has 13 amino acids. Germline values: CDR1 LNHDA, CDR2 SQIVND (reference sequence). V shed 6 bases and J 5 bases; nucleotides not matched to a gene: 4. The CDR3 reads CASSYRGHNEQFF. The CDR3 DNA follows: TGTGCCAGTAGCTACAGGGGCCACAATGAGCAGTTCTTC.

This clonotype occurred a few times. The chain couples TRBV29-1 to TRBJ1-2, with 10 bases that match TRBD1. J lost 1 base, V lost 2 bases, and 7 bases had no gene match. The CDR3 contains 16 residues. In germline, CDR1 is SQVTM, CDR2 ANQGSEA. The CDR3 loop reads CSVERAGTGVNYGYTF. CDR3 bases: TGCAGCGTTGAACGCGCAGGGACAGGGGTTAACTATGGCTACACCTTC.

This clonotype has a count of ten or more. This chain uses TRBV7-6 with TRBJ2-7; a possible D gene is TRBD1 (5 bases). This CDR3 spans 15 amino acids. Germline V CDR1 and CDR2: SGHVS, FNYEAQ. V lost 5 bases, J lost 3 bases, and 17 bases lay in between. CDR3 amino acids: CASSPLWQGNYEQYF. CDR3 nucleotide sequence: TGTGCCAGCAGCCCGCTTTGGCAGGGTAACTACGAGCAGTACTTC.

The table lists this clonotype with many counts. V is TRBV27 and J is TRBJ1-2; 8 nucleotides line up with TRBD1. This CDR3 is 12 amino acids long. Germline CDR1 MNHEY, CDR2 SMNVEV (reference sequence). Trimming cost V 6 bases and J 8 bases; bases outside gene matches: 5. This CDR3 reads CASREQGDGYTF. The CDR3, as DNA: TGTGCCAGCAGGGAACAGGGGGACGGCTACACCTTC.

This clonotype was seen many times. The J gene is TRBJ1-4, the V gene TRBV12-5, with unresolved D. Germline assignment: CDR1 LGHNT and CDR2 FRNRAP. The length of the CDR3 is 14 residues. Trimming left V 3 bases short and J 0 bases short, with 5 bases between. The DNA for the CDR3 is TGTGCTAGTGGTTTAGAAGCAACTAATGAAAAACTGTTTTTT. It specifies CASGLEATNEKLFF.

Many counts were recorded for this clonotype. J is TRBJ2-3 and V is TRBV7-9; D is perhaps TRBD2 (5 bases). This CDR3 region has 14 residues. V dropped 6 bases and J dropped 0 bases, with 10 bases sitting between them. Germline V lookup: CDR1 SEHNR, CDR2 FQNEAQ (reference sequence). The chain's CDR3 is CASRTGVSTDTQYF. DNA for the CDR3: TGTGCCAGCAGAACCGGGGTTAGCACAGATACGCAGTATTTT. Full variable domain (remainder filled in from reference TRBV7-9 and TRBJ2-3): DTGVSQNPRHKITKRGQNVTFRCDPISEHNRLYWYRQTLGQGPEFLTYFQNEAQLEKSRLLSDRFSAERPKGSFSTLEIQRTEQGDSAMYLCASRTGVSTDTQYFGPGTRLTVL.